The T cell receptor beta chain described here comes from a study of PD-1 blockade in classical Hodgkin lymphoma. General study results and limits: The baseline diversity of complete responders showed similarity to that of newly diagnosed patients. CD4+ TCR diversity, unlike CD8+, climbed significantly by C4D1. A reduction in baseline TCR diversity was reportedly seen in newly diagnosed patients relative to healthy donors.

With 10 bases clipped from V and 8 bases from J, the junction kept 5 bases outside the gene matches. The length of the CDR3 is 14 residues. Germline V gene lookup returns CDR1 MNHEY and CDR2 SMNVEV (reference sequence). As to this clone: Its antigen remains unknown.

Data came from immunoSEQ multiplex PCR; TCRdb stores just in-frame clones and leaves some out. The sample lists several thousand clones, about 86% occurring once. Every patient relapsed after autologous stem cell transplantation, and brentuximab vedotin exposure varied. Responses achieved at best were complete response, partial response or progressive disease. Sequences were derived from peripheral blood mononuclear cells (PBMCs), sampled at baseline. This TCR derives from a human donor with classical Hodgkin lymphoma. The chain is built from TRBV27 and TRBJ2-2; the match to TRBD2 covers 15 bases. Here the CDR3 reads CAKGLAGGKGELFF. The DNA of the CDR3 is TGTGCCAAGGGACTAGCGGGAGGAAAGGGGGAGCTGTTTTTT.